The entry that follows covers one T cell receptor (beta chain) sequence. Its antigen is unidentified. This sample is part of a study of radiotherapy plus CTLA-4 blockade in lung cancer. V trimming: 5 bases; J trimming: 4 bases; junction bases outside the gene matches: 8. The CDR3 has 15 residues. The germline V gene has CDR1 MNHEY and CDR2 SMNVEV (reference sequence). Study-level results: It was early blood T cell clone dynamics, with interferon-beta, that reportedly best predicted response. TCR clones from tumors expanded in blood after radiotherapy plus ipilimumab.

Clones were read by immunoSEQ multiplex PCR, and TCRdb kept only the in-frame ones, dropping some. This table holds over 85,000 clones, roughly 80% found once. Sequenced material: peripheral blood, taken from a patient treated with radiotherapy plus ipilimumab. J is TRBJ2-7 and V is TRBV27, with 10 bases that match TRBD2. This clonotype originated in a human donor with non-small cell lung cancer that progressed on radiotherapy plus ipilimumab. The CDR3 DNA is TGTGCCAGCAGTACCCAAAAAGCGGGAGGGTACGAGCAGTACTTC. Encoded protein: CASSTQKAGGYEQYF.